These 27 T cell receptor beta chains share one sample of origin, sequenced in a study of blood T cell repertoires in COVID-19. Assay used: immunoSEQ multiplex PCR; TCRdb lists only in-frame clones, some missing. The sample yields around 320,000 clones, nearly 90% seen once. The sample consisted of PBMCs or T cells enriched from blood (not recorded which). Source of these receptors: a woman aged 18-29 years with acute COVID-19.

The chain couples TRBV5-8 to TRBJ1-4, with 12 bases matching TRBD1. The V gene's germline CDR1 is SGHTS and CDR2 YDEGEE. The CDR3 extends over 17 amino acids. The V and J ends lost 0 bases and 5 bases, in that order; junction bases with no gene match: 5. CDR3 region: CASSLGDRGPVNEKLFF. Here the CDR3 DNA reads TGTGCCAGCAGCTTGGGGGACAGGGGGCCCGTGAATGAAAAACTGTTTTTT.

The genes are TRBV27 and TRBJ1-5, with D unresolved. The CDR3 is 14 amino acids. Trimming shortened V by 6 bases and J by 4 bases, and 13 bases separated the two germline ends. Germline CDR1 and CDR2: MNHEY and SMNVEV (reference sequence). CDR3 protein: CASSRDGSNQPQHF. CDR3 DNA: TGTGCCAGCAGCCGCGACGGGAGTAATCAGCCCCAGCATTTT.

Written as DNA, the CDR3 is TGTGCCAGTAGTATTCGACAGGGAAGAGATACGCAGTATTTT. Its protein product is CASSIRQGRDTQYF. The chain joins TRBV19 to TRBJ2-3; 7 bases fit TRBD1. Germline CDR1 is LNHDA and CDR2 is SQIVND (reference sequence). CDR3 size: 14 residues. J gave up 5 bases and V 3 bases, and 5 bases lay outside the gene matches.

This clone showed up just once. V and J are TRBV18 and TRBJ1-5; no clear D gene. The ends were cut back, 0 bases at V and 2 bases at J, with 5 bases in the middle. CDR3 length equals 14 residues. CDR1 and CDR2 from the germline V gene are KGHSH and LQKENI. The CDR3 loop is CASSPPSGNQPQHF. Written as DNA, the CDR3 is TGTGCCAGCTCACCACCGTCCGGCAATCAGCCCCAGCATTTT.

This chain connects TRBV5-1 to TRBJ2-2; TRBD2 matches at 13 bases. CDR1 is SGHRS and CDR2 is YFSETQ in the germline V gene. Trimming cost V 4 bases and J 5 bases; bases outside gene matches: 2. This CDR3 is built from 15 residues. The CDR3 DNA is TGCGCCAGCAGCGGGGGACTAGCGGGGACCGGGGAGCTGTTTTTT. This codes for CASSGGLAGTGELFF.

There are a few counts of this clone. This sequence joins TRBV29-1 and TRBJ1-4; the D gene is possibly TRBD1 (5 bases). The germline V gene encodes CDR1 SQVTM and CDR2 ANQGSEA. CDR3 length: 13 amino acids. V was pared by 6 bases and J by 8 bases, with 16 bases between. The DNA for the CDR3 is TGCAGCGTGGCCTTCGGGGGTACGGAAAAACTGTTTTTT. As protein: CSVAFGGTEKLFF.

The chain has TRBV27 and TRBJ1-6, with unresolved D. The CDR3 is 15 amino acids. V dropped 7 bases and J dropped 3 bases, with 13 bases sitting between them. Germline loops: CDR1 MNHEY, CDR2 SMNVEV (reference sequence). For the CDR3, the DNA is TGTGCCAGCACCCCCGCAGGTTTCTATAATTCACCCCTCCACTTT. It specifies CASTPAGFYNSPLHF.

This CDR3 reads CASSFGTSHSQGQFF. CDR3 sequence (DNA): TGTGCCAGCAGCTTCGGGACTAGCCATTCTCAGGGGCAGTTCTTC. The chain uses TRBV7-9 and TRBJ2-1, with TRBD2 matching over 9 bases. The length of the CDR3 is 15 residues. The trim removed 3 bases at V and 12 bases at J, leaving 12 bases unmatched. Per germline, CDR1 SEHNR and CDR2 FQNEAQ (reference sequence).

The V and J genes are TRBV18 and TRBJ1-5; weak D call: TRBD1 (6 bases). Germline values: CDR1 KGHSH, CDR2 LQKENI. This CDR3 is built from 16 residues. The V and J ends lost 3 bases and 5 bases respectively, with 17 bases between them. The CDR3 DNA is TGTGCCAGCTCACCGGGCGGGGGCGCGTGGCATCAGCCCCAGCATTTT. The encoded protein is CASSPGGGAWHQPQHF.

The chain joins TRBV5-4 to TRBJ2-1; TRBD2 aligns across 10 bases. This CDR3 is 14 amino acids long. The V gene end was trimmed by 6 bases and the J gene end by 7 bases; junction bases not matched to a gene: 7. CDR1 and CDR2 (germline): SGHNT, YYREEE (reference sequence). CDR3 sequence reads: CASTLTSGLNEQFF. The CDR3 coding sequence is TGTGCCAGCACCCTGACTAGCGGGCTTAATGAGCAGTTCTTC. Filled out from reference TRBV5-4 and TRBJ2-1, the complete variable domain reads ETGVTQSPTHLIKTRGQQVTLRCSSQSGHNTVSWYQQALGQGPQFIFQYYREEENGRGNFPPRFSGLQFPNYSSELNVNALELDDSALYLCASTLTSGLNEQFFGPGTRLTVL.

This rearrangement joins TRBV4-2 to TRBJ1-4; 7 nucleotides agree with TRBD1. With V trimmed by 2 bases and J by 11 bases, 11 bases remained unmatched. This CDR3 comprises 15 residues. Germline V gene data show CDR1 as LGHNA and CDR2 as YNFKEQ. The CDR3: CASSQIPGQSGKLFF. The CDR3 DNA reads as TGTGCCAGCAGCCAAATTCCGGGACAGTCGGGGAAACTGTTTTTT.

The V and J genes are TRBV12-5 and TRBJ1-2; TRBD1 might be the D (5 bases). The CDR3 totals 11 residues. Between the trimmed V and J ends, which lost 6 bases and 4 bases, there was a span of 6 bases. Germline V lookup: CDR1 LGHNT, CDR2 FRNRAP. The chain's CDR3 is CASGGGYGYTF. In DNA, the CDR3 is TGTGCTAGTGGCGGGGGCTATGGCTACACCTTC. The complete variable domain, with remaining parts taken from reference TRBV12-5 and TRBJ1-2, reads DARVTQTPRHKVTEMGQEVTMRCQPILGHNTVFWYRQTMMQGLELLAYFRNRAPLDDSGMPKDRFSAEMPDATLATLKIQPSEPRDSAVYFCASGGGYGYTFGSGTRLTVV.

The chain combines TRBV7-6 with TRBJ1-5; a weak D match, TRBD1 (5 bases). The V gene lost 5 bases and the J gene lost 2 bases, with 13 bases spanning the gap. This CDR3 has 15 residues. Per the germline V gene, CDR1 is SGHVS and CDR2 is FNYEAQ. CDR3 sequence reads: CASSQGAFGNQPQHF. DNA for the CDR3: TGTGCCAGCAGCCAGGGCGCCTTTGGCAATCAGCCCCAGCATTTT.

In this sample, this clone turned up once. The rearrangement uses TRBV2 and TRBJ2-2; D possibly corresponds to TRBD1 (5 bases). Germline CDR1 and CDR2: SNHLY and FYNNEI. Trimming stripped 4 bases from V and 0 bases from J, with 6 bases between. The CDR3 runs 14 residues. CDR3 in amino acids: CASSGTSNTGELFF. Written as DNA, the CDR3 is TGTGCCAGCAGTGGGACATCGAACACCGGGGAGCTGTTTTTT.

V usage is TRBV9 and J usage is TRBJ1-5; D not resolved. The germline V and J ends were trimmed by 4 bases and 0 bases, with 11 bases remaining between them. The CDR3 covers 15 residues. Germline CDR1 reads SGDLS; CDR2 reads YYNGEE. The CDR3 DNA reads TGTGCCAGCAGCCCCGGGGTGAATAGCAATCAGCCCCAGCATTTT. Amino acid sequence: CASSPGVNSNQPQHF.

On this clone: Relative to the germline gene, one junction end is altered; a read error may explain this. This chain connects TRBV9 to TRBJ2-1, with 12 nucleotides matching TRBD2. From germline, CDR1 is SGDLS and CDR2 YYNGEE. This CDR3 is 15 amino acids long. CDR3 in DNA: TGTGCCAGCAGCGCCACTAGCGGGGGGAGCTCGCTTTTGATCTTC. This sequence encodes CASSATSGGSSLLIF.

The chain uses TRBV6-5 and TRBJ1-1; no reliable D call. With 4 bases removed from V and 3 bases from J, the gap between germline ends came to 15 bases. This CDR3 region has 15 residues. CDR1 is MNHEY, CDR2 SVGAGI, per germline. This chain's CDR3 is CASSSPSTAYTEAFF. In DNA form, the CDR3 reads TGTGCCAGCAGTTCCCCGAGCACCGCCTACACTGAAGCTTTCTTT.

This clone was seen only a few times. This specimen includes other DNA sequences encoding the same CDR3. J is TRBJ1-5 and V is TRBV2; D is uncertain. Germline V gene lookup returns CDR1 SNHLY and CDR2 FYNNEI. With 2 bases removed from V and 4 bases from J, the gap between germline ends came to 9 bases. The CDR3 length is 14 residues. CDR3 loop: CASSEIGENQPQHF. Here the CDR3 DNA reads TGTGCCAGCAGTGAAATCGGAGAAAATCAGCCCCAGCATTTT. Complete variable domain (other parts from reference TRBV2 and TRBJ1-5): EPEVTQTPSHQVTQMGQEVILRCVPISNHLYFYWYRQILGQKVEFLVSFYNNEISEKSEIFDDQFSVERPDGSNFTLKIRSTKLEDSAMYFCASSEIGENQPQHFGDGTRLSIL.

This sequence joins TRBV6-5 and TRBJ2-7, with 8 bases fitting TRBD1. Germline assignment: CDR1 MNHEY and CDR2 SVGAGI. V shed 5 bases and J 3 bases; nucleotides not matched to a gene: 9. This CDR3 contains 15 residues. The CDR3 nucleotides are TGTGCCAGCAGTCCCTCCGGGACAGGCTTCTACGAGCAGTACTTC. This gives the protein CASSPSGTGFYEQYF.

The chain links TRBV11-3 to TRBJ2-5; 8 bases match TRBD2. The CDR3 runs to 16 residues. Germline assignment: CDR1 SGHNT and CDR2 YENEEA. J was trimmed by 2 bases and V by 5 bases; bases with no gene match: 10. The chain's CDR3 is CASSPGLAGTQETQYF. Written as DNA, the CDR3 is TGTGCCAGCAGCCCCGGACTAGCAGGCACGCAAGAGACCCAGTACTTC.

The rearrangement links TRBV7-2 to TRBJ2-1; 9 bases map to TRBD2. Germline lookup yields CDR1 SGHTA and CDR2 FQGNSA. CDR3 length: 16 residues. J gave up 0 bases and V 6 bases, and 6 bases lay outside the gene matches. The CDR3 reads CASRPSGGSSYNEQFF. The CDR3 DNA reads as TGTGCCAGCAGACCGAGCGGGGGGAGCTCCTACAATGAGCAGTTCTTC.

The rearrangement uses TRBV27 and TRBJ2-3, with TRBD2 matching 11 bases. Germline values: CDR1 MNHEY, CDR2 SMNVEV (reference sequence). V lost 2 bases to trimming and J lost 1 base; unmatched junction nucleotides: 5. The CDR3 is 17 residues long. CDR3 DNA: TGTGCCAGCAGTTTACCTTCACTAGCGGGAGGCACAGATACGCAGTATTTT. This translates into CASSLPSLAGGTDTQYF.

The chain joins TRBV27 to TRBJ1-4; D is undetermined. V lost 5 bases and J lost 8, with 12 bases in between. The germline CDR1 and CDR2 sequences are MNHEY and SMNVEV (reference sequence). CDR3 length: 13 residues. CDR3 in amino acids: CASSARTGEKLFF. The CDR3 bases are TGTGCCAGCAGTGCCCGGACTGGAGAAAAACTGTTTTTT. The variable domain in full, completed from reference TRBV27 and TRBJ1-4, reads EAQVTQNPRYLITVTGKKLTVTCSQNMNHEYMSWYRQDPGLGLRQIYYSMNVEVTDKGDVPEGYKVSRKEKRNFPLILESPSPNQTSLYFCASSARTGEKLFFGSGTQLSVL.

J is TRBJ2-4 and V is TRBV5-1, with a possible D match to TRBD1 (5 bases). Trimming took off 0 bases at V and 3 bases at J, with 13 bases between the two ends. This CDR3 contains 16 residues. Germline values: CDR1 SGHRS, CDR2 YFSETQ. CDR3 in DNA: TGCGCCAGCAGCTTGGAAGGACAAGGGATCAAAAACATTCAGTACTTC. Translating gives CASSLEGQGIKNIQYF.

The genes are TRBV27 and TRBJ1-2; 7 bases are a match to TRBD1. The V and J ends lost 4 bases and 13 bases, in that order; junction bases with no gene match: 6. This CDR3 region has 11 residues. Germline CDR1 reads MNHEY; CDR2 reads SMNVEV (reference sequence). This chain's CDR3 is CASSSRGFITF. Written as DNA, the CDR3 is TGTGCCAGCAGTTCCAGGGGGTTCATCACCTTC.

The chain uses TRBV5-5 and TRBJ1-1; D possibly corresponds to TRBD1 (5 bases). This CDR3 has 13 residues. CDR1 is SGHKS and CDR2 is YYEKEE in the germline V gene (reference sequence). V was cut by 4 bases and J by 5 bases, with 12 bases left in between. The CDR3 sequence: CASSVTQGTEAFF. Written as DNA, the CDR3 is TGTGCCAGCAGCGTTACTCAGGGTACTGAAGCTTTCTTT.

The rearrangement links TRBV7-6 to TRBJ2-1; D gene ambiguous. Trimming shortened V by 4 bases and J by 1 base, and 14 bases separated the two germline ends. CDR3 size: 16 residues. Germline V lookup: CDR1 SGHVS, CDR2 FNYEAQ. The CDR3 DNA reads TGTGCCAGCAGCTCCAAGCTCTTCTTATCCTACAATGAGCAGTTCTTC. Residues: CASSSKLFLSYNEQFF. Together with reference TRBV7-6 and TRBJ2-1, the CDR3 gives the full variable domain: GAGVSQSPRYKVTKRGQDVALRCDPISGHVSLYWYRQALGQGPEFLTYFNYEAQQDKSGLPNDRFSAERPEGSISTLTIQRTEQRDSAMYRCASSSKLFLSYNEQFFGPGTRLTVL.